This TCR beta chain emerged from a study of T-cell memory formation after mild COVID-19. Findings and caveats of the study: Memory from before infection featured some responding clones, which suggests cross-reactive memory joined. Clonal second-wave expansions that peaked on day 37 had unconfirmed SARS-CoV-2 specificity.

The TCR alpha and TCR beta cDNA libraries, bearing sample barcodes and UMIs, were generated by 5'RACE using constant-segment primers. TCRdb reprocessed the 5' RACE reads via MiXCR and lists one record per CDR3 protein. The repertoire holds about 13,000 distinct CDR3 sequences, with 15% to 20% as singletons. CDR1 and CDR2 (germline): SGHTA, FQGNSA. The CDR3 consists of 17 residues. V was shortened by 4 bases and J by 1 base, with 17 bases between the two germline ends. This clonotype has just a few counts. Its antigen remains unidentified. V usage is TRBV7-2 and J usage is TRBJ1-5; D is perhaps TRBD1 (6 bases). Sequencing was done on a sample of PBMCs or a T cell subset sorted from them (not recorded which). The sequence was collected from a man aged 18 to 30 who had mild COVID-19 (a few samples of this study predate the infection). Cell type and time point are not known. The CDR3 DNA reads TGTGCCAGCAGCTGGGCGGGGGGCGGATGGAGCAATCAGCCCCAGCATTTT. It translates to CASSWAGGGWSNQPQHF.